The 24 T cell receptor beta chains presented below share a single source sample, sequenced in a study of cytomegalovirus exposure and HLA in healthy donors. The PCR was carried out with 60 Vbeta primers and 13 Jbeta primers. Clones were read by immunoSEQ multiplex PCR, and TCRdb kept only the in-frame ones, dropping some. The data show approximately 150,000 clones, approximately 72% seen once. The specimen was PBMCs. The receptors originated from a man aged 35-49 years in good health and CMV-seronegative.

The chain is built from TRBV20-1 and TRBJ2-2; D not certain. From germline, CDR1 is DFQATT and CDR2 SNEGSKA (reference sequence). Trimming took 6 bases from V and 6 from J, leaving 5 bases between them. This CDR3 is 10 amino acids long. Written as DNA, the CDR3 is TGCAGTGCCGGTTCCGGGGAGCTGTTTTTT. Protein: CSAGSGELFF.

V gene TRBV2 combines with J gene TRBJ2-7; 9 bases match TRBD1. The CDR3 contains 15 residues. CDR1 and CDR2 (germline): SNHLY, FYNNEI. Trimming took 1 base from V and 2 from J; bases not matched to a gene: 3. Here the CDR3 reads CASSEGQGGTYEQYF. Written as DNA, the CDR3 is TGTGCCAGCAGTGAAGGACAGGGGGGGACCTACGAGCAGTACTTC.

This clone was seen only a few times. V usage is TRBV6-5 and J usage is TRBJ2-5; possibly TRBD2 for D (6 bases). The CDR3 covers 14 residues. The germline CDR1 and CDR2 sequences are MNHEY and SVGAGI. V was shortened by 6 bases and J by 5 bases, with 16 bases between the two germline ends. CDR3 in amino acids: CASRPLGGPETQYF. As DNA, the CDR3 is TGTGCCAGCAGACCCCTGGGGGGTCCGGAGACCCAGTACTTC.

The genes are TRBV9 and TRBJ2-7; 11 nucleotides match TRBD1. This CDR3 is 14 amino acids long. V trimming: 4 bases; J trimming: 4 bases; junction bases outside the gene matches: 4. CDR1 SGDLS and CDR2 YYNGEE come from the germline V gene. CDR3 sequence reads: CASSSGTGGYEQYF. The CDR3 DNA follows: TGTGCCAGCAGCTCGGGGACAGGGGGGTACGAGCAGTACTTC.

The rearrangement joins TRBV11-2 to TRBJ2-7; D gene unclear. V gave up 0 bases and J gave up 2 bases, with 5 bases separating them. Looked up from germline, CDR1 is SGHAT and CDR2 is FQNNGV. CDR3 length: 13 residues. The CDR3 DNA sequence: TGTGCCAGCAGCTTAGAACCAGCCTACGAGCAGTACTTC. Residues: CASSLEPAYEQYF.

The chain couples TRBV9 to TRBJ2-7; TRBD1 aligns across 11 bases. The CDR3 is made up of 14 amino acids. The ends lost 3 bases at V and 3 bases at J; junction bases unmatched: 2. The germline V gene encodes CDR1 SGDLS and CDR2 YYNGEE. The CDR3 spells CASSEGTGGYEQYF. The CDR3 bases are TGTGCCAGCAGCGAGGGGACAGGGGGCTACGAGCAGTACTTC.

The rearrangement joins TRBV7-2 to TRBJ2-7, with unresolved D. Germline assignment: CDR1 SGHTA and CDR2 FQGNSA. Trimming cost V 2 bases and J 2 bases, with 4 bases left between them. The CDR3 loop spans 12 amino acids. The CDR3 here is CASSLNTYEQYF. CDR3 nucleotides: TGTGCCAGCAGCTTAAACACCTACGAGCAGTACTTC.

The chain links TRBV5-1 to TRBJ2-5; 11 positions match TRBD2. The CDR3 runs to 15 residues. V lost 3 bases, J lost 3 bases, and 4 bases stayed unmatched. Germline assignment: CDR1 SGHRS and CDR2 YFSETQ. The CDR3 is CASSSGTSGEETQYF. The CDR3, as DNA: TGCGCCAGCAGCTCTGGGACTAGCGGCGAAGAGACCCAGTACTTC.

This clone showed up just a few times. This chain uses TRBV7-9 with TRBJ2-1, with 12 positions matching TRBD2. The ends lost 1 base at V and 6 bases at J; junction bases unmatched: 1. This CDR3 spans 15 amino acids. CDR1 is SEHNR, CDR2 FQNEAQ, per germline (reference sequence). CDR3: CASSLGLAGVNEQFF. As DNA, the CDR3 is TGTGCCAGCAGCTTAGGACTAGCGGGGGTCAATGAGCAGTTCTTC.

The CDR3 sequence is CASSVLRVQPQHF. The DNA of the CDR3 is TGTGCCAGCAGTGTTCTCAGGGTGCAGCCCCAGCATTTT. This chain links TRBV2 with TRBJ1-5; possibly TRBD1 for D (5 bases). CDR3 length: 13 residues. The germline V and J ends were trimmed by 4 bases and 7 bases, with 11 bases remaining between them. Germline V gene sequence: CDR1 SNHLY, CDR2 FYNNEI.

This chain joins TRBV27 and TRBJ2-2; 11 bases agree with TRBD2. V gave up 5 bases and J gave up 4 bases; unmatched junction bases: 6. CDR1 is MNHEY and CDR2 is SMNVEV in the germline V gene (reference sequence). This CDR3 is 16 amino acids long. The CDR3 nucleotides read TGTGCCAGCAGTACTAGCGGGAGTAGAGGCACCGGGGAGCTGTTTTTT. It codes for CASSTSGSRGTGELFF.

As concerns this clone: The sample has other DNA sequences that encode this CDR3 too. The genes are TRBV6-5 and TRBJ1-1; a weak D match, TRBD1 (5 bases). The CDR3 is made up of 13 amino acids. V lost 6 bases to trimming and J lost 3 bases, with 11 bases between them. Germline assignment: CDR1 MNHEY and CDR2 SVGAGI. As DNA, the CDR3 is TGTGCCAGCAGCCGGGGGGTTGACACTGAAGCTTTCTTT. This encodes CASSRGVDTEAFF.

The CDR3 here is CASSEAVSGGTFSYNEQFF. In DNA, the CDR3 is TGTGCCAGCAGTGAAGCCGTTAGCGGGGGGACCTTCTCCTACAATGAGCAGTTCTTC. The rearrangement links TRBV2 to TRBJ2-1; 10 nucleotides line up with TRBD2. The CDR3 loop spans 19 amino acids. Germline CDR1 is SNHLY and CDR2 is FYNNEI. V was clipped by 0 bases and J by 0 bases; unmatched bases: 8. Drawing the rest from reference TRBV2 and TRBJ2-1, the complete variable domain is EPEVTQTPSHQVTQMGQEVILRCVPISNHLYFYWYRQILGQKVEFLVSFYNNEISEKSEIFDDQFSVERPDGSNFTLKIRSTKLEDSAMYFCASSEAVSGGTFSYNEQFFGPGTRLTVL.

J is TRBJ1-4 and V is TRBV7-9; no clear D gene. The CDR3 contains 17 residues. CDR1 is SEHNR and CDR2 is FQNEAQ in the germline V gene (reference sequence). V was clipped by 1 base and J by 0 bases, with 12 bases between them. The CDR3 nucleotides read TGTGCCAGCAGCTTAGGGAAAGGGCGGGCAACTAATGAAAAACTGTTTTTT. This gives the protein CASSLGKGRATNEKLFF.

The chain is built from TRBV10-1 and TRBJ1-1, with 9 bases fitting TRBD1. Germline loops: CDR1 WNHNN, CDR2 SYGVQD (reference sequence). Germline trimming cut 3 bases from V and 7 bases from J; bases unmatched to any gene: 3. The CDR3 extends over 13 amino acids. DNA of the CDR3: TGCGCCAGCAGTGAAGGGACAGGGCGTGAAGCTTTCTTT. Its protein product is CASSEGTGREAFF.

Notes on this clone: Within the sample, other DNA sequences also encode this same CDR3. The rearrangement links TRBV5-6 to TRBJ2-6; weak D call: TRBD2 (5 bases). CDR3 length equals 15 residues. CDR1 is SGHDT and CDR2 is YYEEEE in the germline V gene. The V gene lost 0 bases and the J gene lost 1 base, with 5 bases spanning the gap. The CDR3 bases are TGTGCCAGCAGCTTGGGAGGGTCTGGGGCCAACGTCCTGACTTTC. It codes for CASSLGGSGANVLTF.

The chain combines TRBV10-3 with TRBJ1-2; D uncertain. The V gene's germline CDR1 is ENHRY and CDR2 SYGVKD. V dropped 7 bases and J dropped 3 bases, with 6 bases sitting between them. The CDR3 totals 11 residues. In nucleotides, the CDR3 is TGTGCCATCAAAGGAGACTATGGCTACACCTTC. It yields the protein CAIKGDYGYTF.

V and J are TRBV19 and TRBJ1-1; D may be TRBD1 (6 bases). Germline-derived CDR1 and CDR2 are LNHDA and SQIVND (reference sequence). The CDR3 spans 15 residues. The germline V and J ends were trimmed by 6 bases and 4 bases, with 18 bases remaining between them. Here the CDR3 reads CASRTVPTGITEAFF. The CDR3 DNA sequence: TGTGCCAGTAGAACCGTCCCCACAGGGATCACTGAAGCTTTCTTT.

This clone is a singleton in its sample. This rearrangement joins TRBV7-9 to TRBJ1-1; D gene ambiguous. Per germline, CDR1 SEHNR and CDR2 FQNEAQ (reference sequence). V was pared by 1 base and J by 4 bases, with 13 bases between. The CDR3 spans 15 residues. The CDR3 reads CASSLGFKTGTEAFF. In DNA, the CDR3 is TGTGCCAGCAGCTTAGGCTTCAAAACGGGCACTGAAGCTTTCTTT.

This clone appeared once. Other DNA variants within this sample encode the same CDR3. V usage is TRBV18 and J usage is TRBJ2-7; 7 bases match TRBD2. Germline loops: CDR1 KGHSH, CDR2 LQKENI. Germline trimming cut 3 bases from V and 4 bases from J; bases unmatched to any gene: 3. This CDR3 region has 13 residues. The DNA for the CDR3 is TGTGCCAGCTCACCCCCCGGGGGGTACGAGCAGTACTTC. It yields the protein CASSPPGGYEQYF.

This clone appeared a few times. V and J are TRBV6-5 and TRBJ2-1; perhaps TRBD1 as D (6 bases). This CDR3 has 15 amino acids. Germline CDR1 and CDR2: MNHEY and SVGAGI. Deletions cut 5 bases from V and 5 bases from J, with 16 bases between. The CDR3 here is CASSDYRVVHNEQFF. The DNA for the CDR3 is TGTGCCAGCAGTGACTACAGGGTTGTCCACAATGAGCAGTTCTTC.

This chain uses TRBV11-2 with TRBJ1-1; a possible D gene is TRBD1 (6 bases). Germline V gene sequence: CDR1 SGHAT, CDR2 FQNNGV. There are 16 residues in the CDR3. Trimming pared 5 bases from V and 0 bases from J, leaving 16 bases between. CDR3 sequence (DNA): TGTGCCAGCAGCGGCCCCTCCGGACAGATGAACACTGAAGCTTTCTTT. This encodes CASSGPSGQMNTEAFF.

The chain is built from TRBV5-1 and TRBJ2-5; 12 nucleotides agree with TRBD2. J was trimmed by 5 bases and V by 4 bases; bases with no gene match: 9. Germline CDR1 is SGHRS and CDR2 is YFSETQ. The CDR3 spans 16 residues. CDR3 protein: CASSIRLAGAGETQYF. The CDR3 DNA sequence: TGCGCCAGCAGCATAAGACTAGCGGGGGCGGGGGAGACCCAGTACTTC.

The CDR3 nucleotides read TGTGCCAGCAGCAAATATTCGCAGGGAAAGGACACCGGGGAGCTGTTTTTT. Amino acids: CASSKYSQGKDTGELFF. V usage is TRBV21-1 and J usage is TRBJ2-2; the table names TRBD1, a call not compared with the DNA. TRBV21-1 is flagged as a pseudogene. The CDR3 runs to 17 residues.